Following are 32 T cell receptor beta chains from one sample sequenced in a study of T-cell memory formation after mild COVID-19. TCRdb itself ran the 5' RACE reads through MiXCR, one entry per CDR3 protein. This sample carries about 350,000 distinct CDR3 sequences, roughly 15% of them seen once, and the ten largest clones take about 20%. The sample comprised PBMCs or a T cell subset sorted from them (not recorded which). The receptor source for this set is a man aged 18 to 30 who had mild COVID-19 (a few samples of this study predate the infection). Cell type and time point are not known.

This rearrangement joins TRBV3-1 to TRBJ1-1; unclear D gene. CDR3 length: 14 amino acids. Trimming shortened V by 0 bases and J by 7 bases, and 12 bases separated the two germline ends. The germline gives CDR1 LGHDT, CDR2 YNNKEL (reference sequence). The CDR3: CASSQEIGPYEAFF. The CDR3 coding sequence is TGTGCCAGCAGCCAAGAGATCGGGCCGTATGAAGCTTTCTTT.

This clonotype was found a few times. This chain uses TRBV28 with TRBJ1-2, with D possibly TRBD1 on 5 matching bases. Trimming shortened V by 2 bases and J by 8 bases, and 15 bases separated the two germline ends. The CDR3 spans 14 residues. Germline loops: CDR1 MDHEN, CDR2 SYDVKM. CDR3 in DNA: TGTGCCAGCAGTTTAGAGGCAGGGCGGAGGGGCTACACCTTC. It encodes CASSLEAGRRGYTF.

The CDR3 protein is CASSLISGSTDTQYF. CDR3 nucleotides: TGTGCCAGCAGCTTAATTAGCGGAAGCACAGATACGCAGTATTTT. The gene calls are TRBV7-2 and TRBJ2-3, with D possibly matching TRBD2 (6 bases). The CDR3 sequence is 15 residues long. Trimming took 2 bases from V and 0 from J, leaving 9 bases between them. CDR1 SGHTA and CDR2 FQGNSA come from the germline V gene.

The V gene is TRBV7-3, the J gene TRBJ2-7; TRBD2 matches at 10 bases. Germline trimming cut 0 bases from V and 4 bases from J; bases unmatched to any gene: 3. This CDR3 has 15 residues. The germline CDR1 and CDR2 sequences are SGHTA and FQGTGA. DNA of the CDR3: TGTGCCAGCAGCTTAACAGCGGGGGGGCAATACGAGCAGTACTTC. Its translation is CASSLTAGGQYEQYF.

The chain recombines TRBV13 with TRBJ2-7; D possibly uses TRBD1 or TRBD2 (5 bases each). The ends were cut back, 2 bases at V and 6 bases at J, with 14 bases in the middle. The CDR3 contains 14 residues. Germline CDR1 reads PRHDT; CDR2 reads FYEKMQ (reference sequence). For the CDR3, the DNA is TGTGCCAGCAGCTTATCCGTAGGGGCGGGCGAGCAGTACTTC. Translated, it gives CASSLSVGAGEQYF. The full variable domain, rest sourced from reference TRBV13 and TRBJ2-7, is AAGVIQSPRHLIKEKRETATLKCYPIPRHDTVYWYQQGPGQDPQFLISFYEKMQSDKGSIPDRFSAQQFSDYHSELNMSSLELGDSALYFCASSLSVGAGEQYFGPGTRLTVT.

The chain has TRBV7-9 and TRBJ2-5; TRBD2 aligns across 7 bases. The CDR3 spans 17 residues. After removal of 4 bases from V and 5 bases from J, the junction contained 16 bases not matched to a gene. Germline V lookup: CDR1 SEHNR, CDR2 FQNEAQ (reference sequence). This CDR3 is CASSSSGRVGGTETQYF. DNA of the CDR3: TGTGCCAGCAGCTCTAGCGGCCGGGTGGGGGGGACTGAGACCCAGTACTTC.

The V gene is TRBV24-1, the J gene TRBJ1-5, with unresolved D. V was cut by 5 bases and J by 7 bases, with 8 bases left in between. CDR1 is KGHDR, CDR2 SFDVKD, per germline. The CDR3 has 12 amino acids. The CDR3 DNA reads TGTGCCACCAGTGCTTTCGGCCAGCCCCAGCATTTT. Translation gives CATSAFGQPQHF.

This clonotype was seen a handful of times. The chain links TRBV20-1 to TRBJ1-6; maybe TRBD1 (6 bases). The CDR3 is made up of 14 amino acids. V lost 6 bases and J 0 bases, leaving 9 bases between the germline ends. Germline V gives CDR1 DFQATT, CDR2 SNEGSKA (reference sequence). CDR3 sequence: CSAGQSSYNSPLHF. The CDR3, as DNA: TGCAGTGCCGGACAGAGCTCCTATAATTCACCCCTCCACTTT.

This clonotype appeared many times. V is TRBV11-2 and J is TRBJ2-7; 10 positions match TRBD2. J was trimmed by 3 bases and V by 4 bases; bases with no gene match: 6. The CDR3 is 15 amino acids. Germline-derived CDR1 and CDR2 are SGHAT and FQNNGV. The CDR3 sequence: CASSSIAGGLYEQYF. The CDR3 nucleotides read TGTGCCAGCAGCTCAATAGCGGGGGGTCTCTACGAGCAGTACTTC.

This chain uses TRBV7-2 with TRBJ2-7; no reliable D call. This CDR3 region has 14 residues. V lost 1 base to trimming and J lost 0 bases, with 7 bases between them. Per the germline V gene, CDR1 is SGHTA and CDR2 is FQGNSA. CDR3: CASSLGPYSYEQYF. The CDR3 nucleotides are TGTGCCAGCAGCTTAGGGCCTTACTCCTACGAGCAGTACTTC. Filled out from reference TRBV7-2 and TRBJ2-7, the complete variable domain reads GAGVSQSPSNKVTEKGKDVELRCDPISGHTALYWYRQSLGQGLEFLIYFQGNSAPDKSGLPSDRFSAERTGGSVSTLTIQRTQQEDSAVYLCASSLGPYSYEQYFGPGTRLTVT.

The chain uses TRBV5-1 and TRBJ2-5; either TRBD1 or TRBD2 may fit D (6 bases each). The CDR3 consists of 15 residues. CDR1 and CDR2 (germline): SGHRS, YFSETQ. V was pared by 3 bases and J by 4 bases, with 16 bases between. The CDR3 DNA is TGCGCCAGCAGCTCACAGGGAGGTCGGCGAGAGACCCAGTACTTC. It translates to CASSSQGGRRETQYF. The full variable domain, completed using reference TRBV5-1 and TRBJ2-5, is KAGVTQTPRYLIKTRGQQVTLSCSPISGHRSVSWYQQTPGQGLQFLFEYFSETQRNKGNFPGRFSGRQFSNSRSEMNVSTLELGDSALYLCASSSQGGRRETQYFGPGTRLLVL.

This clonotype was observed at least ten times. The V gene is TRBV7-2, the J gene TRBJ2-7; D not resolved. V was shortened by 5 bases and J by 2 bases, with 7 bases between the two germline ends. The CDR3 contains 12 residues. CDR1 is SGHTA and CDR2 is FQGNSA in the germline V gene. CDR3 DNA sequence: TGTGCCAGCAGCCTTCCCACCTACGAGCAGTACTTC. It specifies CASSLPTYEQYF.

This clonotype was seen a handful of times. The CDR3 bases are TGTGCCAGCAGCCCTACTTGGGATTCACCCCTCCACTTT. Protein product: CASSPTWDSPLHF. The chain carries TRBV6-5 and TRBJ1-6; the D is unclear. This CDR3 contains 13 residues. Trimming took off 6 bases at V and 8 bases at J, with 11 bases between the two ends. Germline CDR1 and CDR2: MNHEY and SVGAGI.

This chain joins TRBV5-1 and TRBJ1-1; no clear D gene. In germline, CDR1 is SGHRS, CDR2 YFSETQ. The CDR3 has 13 residues. Trimming left V 4 bases short and J 10 bases short, with 17 bases between. As DNA, the CDR3 is TGCGCCAGCAGCCCTACAACGCCCCAAGGAGCTTTCTTT. The encoded protein is CASSPTTPQGAFF.

The sample holds many counts of this clonotype. The chain has TRBV6-5 and TRBJ1-1, with 9 positions matching TRBD1. CDR3 length equals 14 residues. Germline CDR1 reads MNHEY; CDR2 reads SVGAGI. Trimming took 4 bases from V and 5 from J; bases not matched to a gene: 5. CDR3 amino acids: CASSLDRGRTEAFF. CDR3 sequence (DNA): TGTGCCAGCAGTTTGGACAGGGGACGAACTGAAGCTTTCTTT.

This clonotype was found a few times. The gene calls are TRBV7-2 and TRBJ2-7; 8 nucleotides align to TRBD2. Germline loops: CDR1 SGHTA, CDR2 FQGNSA. This CDR3 is 15 amino acids long. J lost 7 bases, V lost 4 bases, and 12 bases had no gene match. The CDR3 sequence: CASSSYAQAGEEQYV. The CDR3 bases are TGTGCCAGCAGCTCGTATGCCCAAGCGGGGGAAGAGCAGTACGTC.

This clonotype was seen repeatedly, ten times or more. The V and J genes are TRBV5-1 and TRBJ2-1; no clear D. V lost 0 bases and J lost 5, with 6 bases in between. Germline V gene lookup returns CDR1 SGHRS and CDR2 YFSETQ. The CDR3 is 13 residues long. Here the CDR3 reads CASSLGPNNEQFF. CDR3 coding DNA: TGCGCCAGCAGCTTGGGCCCGAACAATGAGCAGTTCTTC.

This clonotype has only a few counts. The chain links TRBV19 to TRBJ2-2; possibly TRBD2 for D (6 bases). This CDR3 is built from 14 residues. Looked up from germline, CDR1 is LNHDA and CDR2 is SQIVND (reference sequence). V lost 9 bases to trimming and J lost 5 bases, with 16 bases between them. This chain's CDR3 is CASRTSFRTGELFF. In nucleotides, the CDR3 is TGTGCCAGCCGCACTAGCTTTAGGACCGGGGAGCTGTTTTTT.

This clonotype came up a few times. V usage is TRBV25-1 and J usage is TRBJ2-3; 10 nucleotides line up with TRBD2. CDR3 length equals 16 residues. V trimming: 11 bases; J trimming: 3 bases; junction bases outside the gene matches: 14. In germline, CDR1 is MGHDK, CDR2 SYGVNS. The CDR3 DNA follows: TGTGCCCCTCAGAGTGATAGCGGGGGGAGTACAGATACGCAGTATTTT. Translating it yields CAPQSDSGGSTDTQYF.

This clonotype occurred a few times. The V call is TRBV4-1, the J call TRBJ1-5, with D possibly TRBD1 on 5 matching bases. The germline gives CDR1 MGHRA, CDR2 YSYEKL. This CDR3 region has 16 residues. Trimming left V 4 bases short and J 3 bases short, with 16 bases between. The CDR3 DNA follows: TGCGCCAGCAGCCTTGCCCTGGGACGGATCAATCAGCCCCAGCATTTT. Amino acids: CASSLALGRINQPQHF.

The genes are TRBV15 and TRBJ1-6; D not resolved. This CDR3 has 13 residues. The V and J ends lost 9 bases and 10 bases respectively, with 16 bases between them. Germline V CDR1 and CDR2: LNHNV, YYDKDF (reference sequence). The CDR3: CATSLAGESPLHF. The DNA for the CDR3 is TGTGCCACATCGCTCGCGGGAGAGTCACCCCTCCACTTT.

This clonotype occurred a few times. One junction end disagrees with the germline gene, perhaps due to a read error. This chain connects TRBV20-1 to TRBJ1-5; a possible D gene is TRBD1 (6 bases). Germline V CDR1 and CDR2: DFQATT, SNEGSKA (reference sequence). CDR3 length: 14 residues. CDR3 amino acids: CSAGEGGVYQPQHF. The CDR3 nucleotides read TGCAGTGCTGGAGAAGGGGGGGTCTATCAGCCCCAGCATTTT.

This clonotype was seen only a few times. The chain links TRBV7-2 to TRBJ1-2; 9 bases map to TRBD1. The ends lost 5 bases at V and 7 bases at J; junction bases unmatched: 8. The CDR3 length is 14 residues. Per germline, CDR1 SGHTA and CDR2 FQGNSA. CDR3 DNA sequence: TGTGCCAGCAGCACTGGACAGGGGTATGGTGGCTACACCTTC. This translates into CASSTGQGYGGYTF.

This clonotype was counted many times. The rearrangement joins TRBV12-3 or TRBV12-4 to TRBJ2-2; D is possibly TRBD1 (6 bases). V was trimmed by 5 bases and J by 6 bases, leaving 19 bases between them. This CDR3 comprises 16 residues. The CDR3 DNA reads as TGTGCCAGCAGTCCCGTAGGGGGTCGGGATCCCGGGGAGCTGTTTTTT. It is translated as CASSPVGGRDPGELFF.

The chain uses TRBV19 and TRBJ2-3; D possibly matches TRBD1 or TRBD2 (6 bases each). Trimming stripped 7 bases from V and 3 bases from J, with 14 bases between. Germline V gene data show CDR1 as LNHDA and CDR2 as SQIVND (reference sequence). This CDR3 region has 14 residues. The CDR3 coding sequence is TGTGCCAGTACCTCTGAGGGGGGAACAGATACGCAGTATTTT. Its protein product is CASTSEGGTDTQYF.

This clonotype was detected only a few times. V gene TRBV11-2 combines with J gene TRBJ2-7; D is ambiguous. This CDR3 has 14 amino acids. Germline CDR1 reads SGHAT; CDR2 reads FQNNGV. The germline V and J ends were trimmed by 6 bases and 2 bases, with 14 bases remaining between them. The CDR3 here is CASRPIRRPYEQYF. CDR3 coding DNA: TGTGCCAGCAGACCGATTCGACGTCCCTACGAGCAGTACTTC.

The J gene is TRBJ2-7, the V gene TRBV18; D gene uncertain. Trimming took off 2 bases at V and 6 bases at J, with 5 bases between the two ends. Germline values: CDR1 KGHSH, CDR2 LQKENI. The CDR3 extends over 11 amino acids. The CDR3 loop reads CASSPRSEQYF. In DNA form, the CDR3 reads TGTGCCAGCTCACCAAGAAGCGAGCAGTACTTC.

This clonotype was detected many times. The rearrangement uses TRBV3-1 and TRBJ2-7, with D unresolved. CDR1 LGHDT and CDR2 YNNKEL come from the germline V gene (reference sequence). Trimming left V 0 bases short and J 7 bases short, with 7 bases between. CDR3 length: 12 amino acids. This CDR3 reads CASSQDDREQYF. The CDR3 DNA sequence: TGTGCCAGCAGCCAAGATGACCGGGAGCAGTACTTC.

The CDR3 reads CASSPGRYAQYF. CDR3 sequence (DNA): TGTGCCAGCAGTCCGGGACGGTATGCGCAGTATTTT. V is TRBV6-2 or TRBV6-3 and J is TRBJ2-3; D tentatively fits TRBD1 or TRBD2 (5 bases each). Germline V gene data show CDR1 as MNHEY and CDR2 as SVGEGT. Deletions cut 5 bases from V and 10 bases from J, with 13 bases between. This CDR3 comprises 12 residues.

Concerning this clonotype itself: This may arise from a read error, as a much more abundant clone is one base away. CDR3 in amino acids: CASSLAGPDTKYF. In DNA, the CDR3 is TGCGCCAGCAGCTTGGCTGGGCCAGATACGAAGTATTTT. The chain is built from TRBV5-1 and TRBJ2-3; D gene unclear. The CDR3 has 13 residues. The V gene's germline CDR1 is SGHRS and CDR2 YFSETQ.

This clonotype was found many times. The CDR3 coding sequence is TGTGCCAGCCCGGGTAGGGGACCTCTGGATGAGCAGTTCTTC. It codes for CASPGRGPLDEQFF. The rearrangement joins TRBV7-9 to TRBJ2-1; the D call may be TRBD1 or TRBD2 (5 bases each). The length of the CDR3 is 14 residues. V lost 8 bases and J lost 8, with 19 bases in between. Germline V CDR1 and CDR2: SEHNR, FQNEAQ (reference sequence).

The gene calls are TRBV4-1 and TRBJ1-4; 9 nucleotides align to TRBD1. V dropped 1 base and J dropped 8; count of bases not matched to a gene: 2. This CDR3 comprises 14 residues. Germline assignment: CDR1 MGHRA and CDR2 YSYEKL. This CDR3 is CASSQGTGEEKLFF. Here the CDR3 DNA reads TGCGCCAGCAGCCAAGGGACAGGGGAAGAAAAACTGTTTTTT.